The rows below give T cell receptor beta chains drawn from one sample of a study of identical twins. TCRdb re-called the 5' RACE reads with MiXCR, one entry per CDR3 protein. The sample has 300,000 or so distinct CDR3 sequences; just under 9.5% are singletons. The same data also contributed to another study, on yellow fever vaccine responses in identical twins.

Sample: CD8+ T cells sorted from blood. The receptors stem from a woman aged 18-29 years in good health. Each CDR3 is given with its conserved first and last residue. Each record gives: J gene, clone size, D gene, V gene, CDR3 protein, CDR3 DNA. D genes are given only for firm matches. Expanded clones get a size class; other rows say once, few or many, or leave the size out.

>TRBJ2-5|few|NA|TRBV4-1
CASSHITSGETQYF
TGCGCCAGCAGCCATATTACCTCGGGGGAGACCCAGTACTTC
>TRBJ2-4|NA|TRBD2|TRBV28
CASRGLALNIQYF
TGTGCCAGCAGAGGACTAGCGCTAAACATTCAGTACTTC
>TRBJ1-1|many|TRBD1|TRBV4-3
CASSEDRENTEAFF
TGCGCCAGCAGTGAAGACAGGGAGAACACTGAAGCTTTCTTT
>TRBJ2-7|NA|NA|TRBV7-2
CASSLLRGVHEQYF
TGTGCCAGCAGCTTACTGAGGGGCGTCCACGAGCAGTACTTC
>TRBJ2-5|NA|NA|TRBV27
CASSKSAGRETQYF
TGTGCCAGCAGTAAATCGGCAGGGAGAGAGACCCAGTACTTC
>TRBJ2-5|many|TRBD1|TRBV11-2
CASSLSAGGEETQYF
TGTGCCAGCAGCTTATCGGCAGGGGGCGAAGAGACCCAGTACTTC
>TRBJ2-1|NA|NA|TRBV9
CASSVGNGGRYNEQFF
TGTGCCAGCAGCGTAGGAAACGGGGGCCGTTACAATGAGCAGTTCTTC
>TRBJ2-1|NA|NA|TRBV29-1
CSCGRAGSYNEQFF
TGCAGTTGCGGCCGGGCGGGGTCCTACAATGAGCAGTTCTTC
>TRBJ2-3|few|TRBD2|TRBV5-1
CASSLWTSGSTDTQYF
TGCGCCAGCAGCCTATGGACTAGCGGGAGCACAGATACGCAGTATTTT
>TRBJ2-5|NA|NA|TRBV25-1
CASSEWVGEETQYF
TGTGCCAGCAGTGAATGGGTAGGGGAAGAGACCCAGTACTTC
>TRBJ2-5|few|NA|TRBV5-1
CASSLLGGIQETQYF
TGCGCCAGCAGCTTGCTGGGAGGAATACAAGAGACCCAGTACTTC
>TRBJ1-2|many|NA|TRBV25-1
CASSESGGPNGYTF
TGTGCCAGCAGTGAATCGGGCGGACCTAATGGCTACACCTTC
>TRBJ2-3|many|TRBD1|TRBV7-9
CASSQTGGASDTQYF
TGTGCCAGCAGCCAGACAGGGGGCGCGTCAGATACGCAGTATTTT
>TRBJ2-6|many|NA|TRBV4-3
CASSQDRGLIGANVLTF
TGCGCCAGCAGCCAAGACAGGGGCCTTATTGGGGCCAACGTCCTGACTTTC
>TRBJ1-1|many|NA|TRBV7-9
CASSLAAGQNTEAFF
TGTGCCAGCAGCTTAGCGGCAGGCCAGAACACTGAAGCTTTCTTT
>TRBJ2-1|NA|NA|TRBV29-1
CSVTPASSYNEQFF
TGCAGCGTTACCCCGGCGAGCTCCTACAATGAGCAGTTCTTC
>TRBJ2-1|many|TRBD2|TRBV5-1
CASSFTSEGALNEQFF
TGCGCCAGCTCCTTCACTAGCGAAGGGGCCCTTAATGAGCAGTTCTTC
>TRBJ2-3|NA|TRBD1|TRBV7-9
CASPGQGEDTQYF
TGTGCCAGCCCGGGACAGGGGGAAGATACGCAGTATTTT
>TRBJ2-1|few|TRBD2|TRBV27
CASSLLPGLAGSYNEQFF
TGTGCCAGCAGTTTACTCCCGGGACTAGCGGGAAGCTACAATGAGCAGTTCTTC
>TRBJ2-1|many|NA|TRBV7-9
CASSLTAEHNEQFF
TGTGCCAGCAGCTTGACTGCGGAACACAATGAGCAGTTCTTC
>TRBJ2-1|many|NA|TRBV12-3/TRBV12-4
CASSFSPTEQFF
TGTGCCAGCAGTTTTTCCCCAACTGAGCAGTTCTTC
>TRBJ2-7|many|NA|TRBV29-1
CSVDRENSYEQYF
TGCAGCGTTGACAGGGAAAACTCCTACGAGCAGTACTTC
>TRBJ2-5|NA|NA|TRBV5-1
CASSLWVGGESETQYF
TGCGCCAGCAGCTTGTGGGTCGGGGGAGAGTCGGAGACCCAGTACTTC
>TRBJ2-7|NA|TRBD2|TRBV20-1
CSARGRAGYEQYF
TGCAGTGCTAGGGGGAGGGCCGGGTACGAGCAGTACTTC